The 30 T cell receptor beta chains presented below share a single source sample, sequenced in a study of blood T cell repertoires in COVID-19. The protocol was immunoSEQ multiplex PCR, while the TCRdb copy is restricted to in-frame clones and leaves out a portion. The sample carries 350,000 to 550,000 clones, roughly 90% recorded once. Sequencing was performed on peripheral blood. The receptors stem from a woman aged 25 to 45 with acute or convalescent COVID-19.

This sequence joins TRBV7-6 and TRBJ2-7; 11 positions match TRBD1. The CDR3 is 16 residues long. Germline V CDR1 and CDR2: SGHVS, FNYEAQ. V lost 5 bases, J lost 2 bases, and 8 bases stayed unmatched. The CDR3 DNA sequence: TGTGCCAGCAGCCCCCTGGGACAGGGGGATCCCTACGAGCAGTACTTC. This translates into CASSPLGQGDPYEQYF.

The rearrangement links TRBV6-5 to TRBJ1-6; 7 positions agree with TRBD1. Germline loops: CDR1 MNHEY, CDR2 SVGAGI. The CDR3 totals 14 residues. With 7 bases clipped from V and 6 bases from J, the junction kept 6 bases outside the gene matches. CDR3 sequence (DNA): TGTGCCAGCACGGGACAGACATCTAATTCACCCCTCCACTTT. Translating it yields CASTGQTSNSPLHF.

This clone was found once. V usage is TRBV5-6 and J usage is TRBJ1-6, with D possibly being TRBD1 (5 bases). With 4 bases removed from V and 10 bases from J, the gap between germline ends came to 21 bases. Per the germline V gene, CDR1 is SGHDT and CDR2 is YYEEEE. This CDR3 comprises 16 residues. The CDR3 loop is CASSRQREADSSPLHF. CDR3 bases: TGTGCCAGCAGCAGACAGAGAGAGGCGGATAGCTCACCCCTCCACTTT.

The chain has TRBV27 and TRBJ1-2, with 8 bases matching TRBD1. The CDR3 consists of 16 residues. Germline V gives CDR1 MNHEY, CDR2 SMNVEV (reference sequence). The V segment lost 6 bases and the J segment 4 bases; nucleotides outside the gene matches: 13. CDR3 sequence reads: CASSLTYTTGGYGYTF. For the CDR3, the DNA is TGTGCCAGCAGCCTAACTTACACAACAGGGGGCTATGGCTACACCTTC.

The gene calls are TRBV27 and TRBJ1-1, with D uncertain. The CDR3 has 13 residues. Trimming shortened V by 0 bases and J by 3 bases, and 5 bases separated the two germline ends. Germline assignment: CDR1 MNHEY and CDR2 SMNVEV (reference sequence). CDR3 protein: CASSLSSDTEAFF. In DNA form, the CDR3 reads TGTGCCAGCAGTTTATCGTCCGACACTGAAGCTTTCTTT.

V usage is TRBV28 and J usage is TRBJ1-6; TRBD1 matches at 8 bases. The CDR3 is made up of 19 amino acids. Germline V gives CDR1 MDHEN, CDR2 SYDVKM. J lost 4 bases, V lost 7 bases, and 18 bases had no gene match. The chain's CDR3 is CASNSKGQVIQTYNSPLHF. In nucleotides, the CDR3 is TGTGCCAGCAACAGCAAGGGACAGGTGATCCAAACGTATAATTCACCCCTCCACTTT.

The V call is TRBV6-5, the J call TRBJ2-1; the D gene is possibly TRBD2 (6 bases). The ends were cut back, 5 bases at V and 1 base at J, with 9 bases in the middle. Germline V gene lookup returns CDR1 MNHEY and CDR2 SVGAGI. CDR3 length: 14 residues. For the CDR3, the DNA is TGTGCCAGCAGTCGGAGCGGGTCCTACAATGAGCAGTTCTTC. It codes for CASSRSGSYNEQFF.

The chain recombines TRBV10-3 with TRBJ2-7; perhaps TRBD1 as D (5 bases). V was pared by 10 bases and J by 5 bases, with 12 bases between. Germline V lookup: CDR1 ENHRY, CDR2 SYGVKD. The CDR3 covers 11 residues. CDR3: CATTGFDEQYF. The CDR3 DNA reads TGTGCCACCACAGGCTTCGACGAGCAGTACTTC.

The rearrangement uses TRBV6-5 and TRBJ2-7; 8 bases match TRBD1. The J segment lost 3 bases and the V segment lost 4 bases, leaving 8 bases of the junction unmatched. Germline V gene lookup returns CDR1 MNHEY and CDR2 SVGAGI. The CDR3 has 15 amino acids. CDR3 amino acids: CASSSDRAYYYEQYF. CDR3 nucleotides: TGTGCCAGCAGTTCGGACAGGGCCTATTACTACGAGCAGTACTTC.

This clone was counted a single time. The chain employs TRBV5-5 and TRBJ2-7, with D maybe TRBD1 (5 bases). The V end was cut by 4 bases, the J end by 6 bases, with 14 bases between. The germline V gene has CDR1 SGHKS and CDR2 YYEKEE (reference sequence). The CDR3 length is 13 residues. CDR3 region: CASSRAGPGEQYF. DNA of the CDR3: TGTGCCAGCAGCAGGGCAGGGCCGGGCGAGCAGTACTTC.

CDR3 nucleotides: TGTGCCATCAGTGAGTCGACCGGGGGGGGAACGGATGAGCAGTTCTTC. Protein: CAISESTGGGTDEQFF. The chain is built from TRBV10-3 and TRBJ2-1; 8 nucleotides match TRBD2. The length of the CDR3 is 16 residues. V shed 0 bases and J 8 bases; nucleotides not matched to a gene: 9. Germline CDR1 is ENHRY and CDR2 is SYGVKD.

The chain recombines TRBV7-9 with TRBJ2-7; D unresolved. Germline loops: CDR1 SEHNR, CDR2 FQNEAQ (reference sequence). This CDR3 has 13 residues. Trimming pared 0 bases from V and 1 base from J, leaving 4 bases between. The CDR3 region is CASSLAQSYEQYF. In DNA, the CDR3 is TGTGCCAGCAGCTTAGCCCAGTCCTACGAGCAGTACTTC.

The chain carries TRBV7-6 and TRBJ1-3, with 7 bases lining up with TRBD1. CDR1 SGHVS and CDR2 FNYEAQ come from the germline V gene. Trimming cost V 1 base and J 2 bases; bases outside gene matches: 2. The CDR3 is 15 amino acids. This CDR3 is CASSLGGTAGNTIYF. Written as DNA, the CDR3 is TGTGCCAGCAGCTTAGGCGGGACAGCTGGAAACACCATATATTTT. The full variable domain, with the rest looked up from reference TRBV7-6 and TRBJ1-3, is GAGVSQSPRYKVTKRGQDVALRCDPISGHVSLYWYRQALGQGPEFLTYFNYEAQQDKSGLPNDRFSAERPEGSISTLTIQRTEQRDSAMYRCASSLGGTAGNTIYFGEGSWLTVV.

DNA of the CDR3: TGCGCCAGCAGCCAAGTCCTCGGAGGGTTCACAGATACGCAGTATTTT. This gives the protein CASSQVLGGFTDTQYF. The gene calls are TRBV4-1 and TRBJ2-3, with D maybe TRBD2 (6 bases). The CDR3 runs 16 residues. CDR1 and CDR2 (germline): MGHRA, YSYEKL. V lost 1 base to trimming and J lost 2 bases, with 13 bases between them.

The V and J genes are TRBV27 and TRBJ2-3; D perhaps matches TRBD1 (7 bases). Germline lookup yields CDR1 MNHEY and CDR2 SMNVEV (reference sequence). The CDR3 totals 17 residues. V shed 4 bases and J shed 2 bases, with 19 bases lying between them. CDR3 nucleotide sequence: TGTGCCAGCAGTTATATGTCGGGGGACAGTGCCACAGATACGCAGTATTTT. Its protein is CASSYMSGDSATDTQYF.

The chain combines TRBV19 with TRBJ2-3, with a possible D match to TRBD1 (5 bases). CDR1 is LNHDA, CDR2 SQIVND, per germline (reference sequence). V was clipped by 7 bases and J by 1 base, with 9 bases between them. CDR3 length: 13 residues. CDR3 sequence reads: CASTGRGTDTQYF. The CDR3 nucleotides are TGTGCCAGTACGGGCAGGGGCACAGATACGCAGTATTTT.

The V gene is TRBV19, the J gene TRBJ2-1, with TRBD1 identical over 12 bases. J lost 7 bases, V lost 5 bases, and 12 bases had no gene match. Germline V gives CDR1 LNHDA, CDR2 SQIVND (reference sequence). The CDR3 loop spans 17 amino acids. CDR3 region: CASSVRDRGQGGNEQFF. CDR3 DNA: TGTGCCAGTAGTGTCCGGGACAGGGGGCAAGGGGGGAATGAGCAGTTCTTC.

The V gene is TRBV3-1 (or the pseudogene TRBV3-2), the J gene TRBJ1-1; D perhaps matches TRBD1 (5 bases). The ends were cut back, 1 base at V and 5 bases at J, with 11 bases in the middle. This CDR3 is 14 amino acids long. The germline V gene encodes CDR1 LGHDT and CDR2 YNNKEL (reference sequence). CDR3 protein: CASSQGLGVTEAFF. In nucleotides, the CDR3 is TGTGCCAGCAGCCAAGGTTTAGGGGTGACTGAAGCTTTCTTT.

This clone showed up just a few times. The V and J genes are TRBV6-2 or TRBV6-3 and TRBJ1-5, with D tentatively TRBD1 (6 bases). Per the germline V gene, CDR1 is MNHEY and CDR2 is SVGEGT. V lost 5 bases, J lost 3 bases, and 11 bases lay in between. The CDR3 has 14 amino acids. In DNA form, the CDR3 reads TGTGCCAGCAGTCAGGCAGGGGCCAATCAGCCCCAGCATTTT. Its translation is CASSQAGANQPQHF.

This chain connects TRBV3-1 (or the pseudogene TRBV3-2) to TRBJ2-5, with 14 bases matching TRBD2. Germline V lookup: CDR1 LGHDT, CDR2 YNNKEL (reference sequence). The CDR3 covers 17 residues. With 4 bases clipped from V and 1 base from J, the junction kept 5 bases outside the gene matches. CDR3 bases: TGTGCCAGCAGCCGCCGGACTAGCGGGGGGTCCCAAGAGACCCAGTACTTC. It is translated as CASSRRTSGGSQETQYF.

This sequence joins TRBV4-1 and TRBJ1-1, with no clear D. In germline, CDR1 is MGHRA, CDR2 YSYEKL. Trimming pared 2 bases from V and 3 bases from J, leaving 10 bases between. This CDR3 has 14 residues. The CDR3 region has the DNA TGCGCCAGCAGCCAAATTCTTCGGGACACTGAAGCTTTCTTT. Protein: CASSQILRDTEAFF.

The chain has TRBV7-9 and TRBJ1-4; weak D call: TRBD1 (5 bases). V was cut by 5 bases and J by 4 bases, with 14 bases left in between. The CDR3 totals 15 residues. CDR1 is SEHNR, CDR2 FQNEAQ, per germline (reference sequence). In DNA, the CDR3 is TGTGCCAGCAGCCCGGCGGGACGGGGTAATGAAAAACTGTTTTTT. Amino acids: CASSPAGRGNEKLFF.

V gene TRBV9 combines with J gene TRBJ2-5, with 10 bases lining up with TRBD1. Losses at the gene ends were 3 bases for V and 2 bases for J; bases not matched to a gene: 1. CDR1 and CDR2 from the germline V gene are SGDLS and YYNGEE. The CDR3 runs 14 residues. The DNA for the CDR3 is TGTGCCAGCAGCGAGGGACAGGGGCAAGAGACCCAGTACTTC. This codes for CASSEGQGQETQYF.

The chain combines TRBV5-6 with TRBJ1-1; 9 bases are a match to TRBD1. V shed 5 bases, J shed 10 bases, and the junction held 12 bases outside the gene matches. Germline-derived CDR1 and CDR2 are SGHDT and YYEEEE. The CDR3 is made up of 14 amino acids. The CDR3 DNA sequence: TGTGCCAGCAGTCAAACAGGGGGCATTAAGGGAGCTTTCTTT. Amino acid sequence: CASSQTGGIKGAFF.

V is TRBV5-6 and J is TRBJ2-4; TRBD2 matches 7 bases. The CDR3 sequence is 18 residues long. The V gene's germline CDR1 is SGHDT and CDR2 YYEEEE. Unmatched junction bases numbered 10, after V lost 0 bases and J lost 1 base. CDR3 region: CASSLERRSGDAKNIQYF. Written as DNA, the CDR3 is TGTGCCAGCAGCTTGGAGCGCAGGAGCGGGGACGCCAAAAACATTCAGTACTTC.

This clone has just a few counts. The chain employs TRBV30 and TRBJ2-5, with 14 nucleotides matching TRBD2. The trim removed 5 bases at V and 5 bases at J, leaving 4 bases unmatched. CDR1 and CDR2 (germline): GTSNPN, SVGIG (reference sequence). The CDR3 has 14 amino acids. CDR3 nucleotide sequence: TGTGCCTGGCGACTAGCGGGGGGGCTCGAGACCCAGTACTTC. Translation: CAWRLAGGLETQYF.

This sequence joins TRBV19 and TRBJ2-6; D might be TRBD1 (5 bases). Deletions cut 7 bases from V and 2 bases from J, with 15 bases between. CDR1 LNHDA and CDR2 SQIVND come from the germline V gene (reference sequence). This CDR3 contains 16 residues. CDR3 nucleotides: TGTGCCAGTACCGCGCCCAGGGTCACTGGGGCCAACGTCCTGACTTTC. It encodes CASTAPRVTGANVLTF. The variable domain in full, with the rest retrieved from reference TRBV19 and TRBJ2-6, is DGGITQSPKYLFRKEGQNVTLSCEQNLNHDAMYWYRQDPGQGLRLIYYSQIVNDFQKGDIAEGYSVSREKKESFPLTVTSAQKNPTAFYLCASTAPRVTGANVLTFGAGSRLTVL.

V is TRBV15 and J is TRBJ2-2; D not resolved. This CDR3 contains 14 residues. CDR1 is LNHNV and CDR2 is YYDKDF in the germline V gene (reference sequence). V lost 3 bases and J lost 4, with 9 bases in between. The CDR3 DNA reads TGTGCCACCAGCAGCAACCGAGGCACCGGGGAGCTGTTTTTT. Its translation is CATSSNRGTGELFF.

The chain carries TRBV9 and TRBJ1-1; TRBD1 agrees at 8 bases. Per the germline V gene, CDR1 is SGDLS and CDR2 is YYNGEE. The CDR3 is 14 amino acids. V was clipped by 3 bases and J by 5 bases; unmatched bases: 6. The CDR3 DNA sequence: TGTGCCAGCAGCGGATCGACAGGGGCGACTGAAGCTTTCTTT. Amino acid sequence: CASSGSTGATEAFF.

This chain joins TRBV5-6 and TRBJ2-7; TRBD1 matches at 7 bases. Germline V gene lookup returns CDR1 SGHDT and CDR2 YYEEEE. The CDR3 is made up of 13 amino acids. The V gene end was trimmed by 4 bases and the J gene end by 2 bases; junction bases not matched to a gene: 3. The CDR3 nucleotides read TGTGCCAGCAGCAAAGGGACAGCCTACGAGCAGTACTTC. Translating gives CASSKGTAYEQYF.